The TCR beta chain under discussion was sequenced for a study of blood T cell repertoires in COVID-19 (dated by TCRdb to 2020 to 2021). Describing the broader study: Samples covering the acute and convalescent phases of COVID-19 were provided by collaborators in the United States, Italy and Spain. Deeply sampled blood TCRbeta repertoires from subjects exposed to, actively infected with, or recovered from COVID-19 were included in the dataset. The prospective study material was composed of cDNA or gDNA derived from T cells, B-cell-depleted T cells, or PBMCs. The sample metadata nearly always contained a de-identified subject ID, COVID-19 status, age in years and sex. Where available, HLA class I and class II types were obtained from metadata supplied by the sample provider rather than from assay-based typing. The samples were drawn from two sources: the first 160 participants of the ongoing ImmuneRACE study, and 1,200 or so subjects contributed by 6 global collaborators. The repertoires were released in a freely available public database meant as a resource for research on the immune response to SARS-CoV-2. Study-wide findings and limitations: Clinical and demographic metadata were provided uncurated, with the amount varying by source and participant.

Enrolling through a virtual design, the prospective study's participants ranged in age from roughly 18 to 95 years and lived across 24 United States geographic areas. In the prospective study, cohorts were assigned on the basis of participant-reported clinical history obtained from a screening survey and a study questionnaire. ImmuneRACE Cohort 3 recovered participants were defined by two consecutive negative NP/OP PCR tests, healthcare professional clearance, or symptom resolution. In the prospective study, mobile phlebotomists collected whole blood, serum and a nasopharyngeal or oropharyngeal swab from each participant. Over a roughly 2-month period, participants in the prospective study had the option of providing additional blood draws and questionnaires. Prospective study blood samples were shipped either frozen or at room temperature before DNA extraction. In the germline V gene, CDR1 corresponds to LGHNA and CDR2 to YNFKEQ. A distance of 10 bases separates the germline ends of V and J, which lose 0 bases and 3 bases respectively. From cysteine to phenylalanine, the CDR3 is 15 amino acids long. The kept DNA is CDR3 alone, 45 bases in frame from the first base.

TCRbeta CDR3 regions were amplified from genomic DNA by means of the immunoSEQ Assay, a bias-controlled multiplex PCR. The authors processed their data as follows. The number of nucleated cells in each sample was estimated by amplification of reference gene primers within the assay. To quantify the absolute abundance of each unique TCRbeta CDR3 rearrangement, sequence reads were collapsed and filtered. For each sample, productive Simpson clonality was calculated by taking the square root of Simpson's diversity index across productive rearrangements. TCRdb obtained this table from immuneACCESS and retained in-frame rearrangements with V and J assigned. These tables miss some clones; where compared with another copy, unresolved V genes account for less than half of the shortfall, and the remainder is unexplained. From that table come the V and J calls and clone size; the DNA was used to work out D and trimming. Counted in this sample were approximately 200,000 clones; 80% to 85% of them appeared once. The leading ten clones occupy around 7% of the sample.

This clone was recorded once. The clone's antigen remains unknown. One base away there is no much larger clone; base qualities are not given. The chain is encoded by TRBV4-2 joined to TRBJ2-3; perhaps TRBD2 is the D gene, with 5 bases matching. Sequencing input: PBMCs or T cells enriched from blood (not recorded which). The TCR originated in a man aged 40-55 years who had recovered from COVID-19. CDR3 region: CASSQDALATDTQYF. The DNA reads as follows: TGTGCCAGCAGCCAAGATGCCCTAGCAACAGATACGCAGTATTTT.